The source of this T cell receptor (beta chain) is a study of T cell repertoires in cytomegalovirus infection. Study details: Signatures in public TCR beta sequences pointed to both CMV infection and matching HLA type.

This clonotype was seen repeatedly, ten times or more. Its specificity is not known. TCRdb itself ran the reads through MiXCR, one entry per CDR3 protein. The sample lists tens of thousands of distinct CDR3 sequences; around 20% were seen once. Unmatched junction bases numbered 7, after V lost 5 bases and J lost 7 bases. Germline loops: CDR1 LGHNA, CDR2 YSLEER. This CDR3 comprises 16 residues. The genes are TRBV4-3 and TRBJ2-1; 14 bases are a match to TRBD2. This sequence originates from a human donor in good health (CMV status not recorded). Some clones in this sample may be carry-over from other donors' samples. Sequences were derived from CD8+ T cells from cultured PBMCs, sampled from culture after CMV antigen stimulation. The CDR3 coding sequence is TGCGCCAGCAGCTCCCGACTAGCGGGGGGGCCAAATGAGCAGTTCTTC. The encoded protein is CASSSRLAGGPNEQFF.